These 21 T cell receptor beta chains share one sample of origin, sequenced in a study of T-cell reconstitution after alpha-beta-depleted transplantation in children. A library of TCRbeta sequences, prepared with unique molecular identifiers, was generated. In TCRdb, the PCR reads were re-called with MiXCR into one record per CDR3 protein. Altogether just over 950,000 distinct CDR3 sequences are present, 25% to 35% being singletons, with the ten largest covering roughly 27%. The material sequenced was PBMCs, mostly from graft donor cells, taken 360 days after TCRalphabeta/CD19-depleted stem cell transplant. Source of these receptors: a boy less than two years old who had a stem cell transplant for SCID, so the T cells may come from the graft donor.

The CDR3 here is CASSPDRTLSYEQYF. CDR3 coding DNA: TGTGCCAGCAGCCCCGACAGGACCCTCTCCTACGAGCAGTACTTC. The J gene is TRBJ2-7, the V gene TRBV3-1; a weak D match, TRBD1 (6 bases). CDR1 is LGHDT and CDR2 is YNNKEL in the germline V gene (reference sequence). CDR3 length equals 15 residues. The V gene lost 4 bases and the J gene lost 0 bases, with 13 bases spanning the gap.

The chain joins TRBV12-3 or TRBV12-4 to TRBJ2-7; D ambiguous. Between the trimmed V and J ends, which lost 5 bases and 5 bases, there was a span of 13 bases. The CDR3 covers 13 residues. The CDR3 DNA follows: TGTGCCAGCAGTCCACCGCCCGGCCACGAGCAGTACTTC. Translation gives CASSPPPGHEQYF.

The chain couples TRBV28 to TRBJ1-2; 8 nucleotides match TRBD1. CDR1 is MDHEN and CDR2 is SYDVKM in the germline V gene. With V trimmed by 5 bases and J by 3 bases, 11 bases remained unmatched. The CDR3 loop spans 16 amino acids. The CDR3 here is CASSPTDRAPYYGYTF. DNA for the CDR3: TGTGCCAGCAGTCCAACGGACAGGGCCCCCTACTATGGCTACACCTTC.

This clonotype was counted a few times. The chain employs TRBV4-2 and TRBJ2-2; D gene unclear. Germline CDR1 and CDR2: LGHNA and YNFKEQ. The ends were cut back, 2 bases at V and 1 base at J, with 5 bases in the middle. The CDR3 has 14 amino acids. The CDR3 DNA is TGTGCCAGCAGCCAAAGACAGAACACCGGGGAGCTGTTTTTT. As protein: CASSQRQNTGELFF.

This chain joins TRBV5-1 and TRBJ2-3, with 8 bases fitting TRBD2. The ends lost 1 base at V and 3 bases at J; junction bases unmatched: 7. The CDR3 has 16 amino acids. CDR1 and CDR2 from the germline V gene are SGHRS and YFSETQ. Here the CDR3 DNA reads TGCGCCAGCAGCTTGAGACCGGGGGGGCCGACAGATACGCAGTATTTT. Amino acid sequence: CASSLRPGGPTDTQYF.

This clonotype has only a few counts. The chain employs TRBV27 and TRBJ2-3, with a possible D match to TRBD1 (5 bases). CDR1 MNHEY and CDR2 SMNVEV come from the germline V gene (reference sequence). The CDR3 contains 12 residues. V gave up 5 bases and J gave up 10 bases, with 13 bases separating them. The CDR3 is CASSLPGAPQYF. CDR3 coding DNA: TGTGCCAGCAGTCTCCCTGGGGCACCGCAGTATTTT.

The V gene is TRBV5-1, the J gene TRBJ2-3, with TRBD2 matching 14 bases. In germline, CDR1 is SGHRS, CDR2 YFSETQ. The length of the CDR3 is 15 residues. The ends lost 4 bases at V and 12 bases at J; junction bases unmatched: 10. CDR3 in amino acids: CASSPTSGGALPQYF. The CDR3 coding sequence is TGCGCCAGCAGCCCGACTAGCGGGGGGGCCCTCCCCCAGTATTTT.

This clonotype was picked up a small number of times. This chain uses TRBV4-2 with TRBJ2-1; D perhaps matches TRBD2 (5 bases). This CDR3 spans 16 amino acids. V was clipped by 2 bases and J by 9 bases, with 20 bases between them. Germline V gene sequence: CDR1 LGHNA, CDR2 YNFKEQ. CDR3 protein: CASSQHRTSPGSEQFF. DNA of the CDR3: TGTGCCAGCAGCCAACATCGGACTTCCCCGGGTAGTGAGCAGTTCTTC.

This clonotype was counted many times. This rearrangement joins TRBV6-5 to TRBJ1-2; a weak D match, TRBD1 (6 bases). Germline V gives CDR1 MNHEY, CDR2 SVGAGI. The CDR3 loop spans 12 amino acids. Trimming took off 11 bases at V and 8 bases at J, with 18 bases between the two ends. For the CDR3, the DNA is TGTGCCGTACGACAGGCCTTGGTGGGCTACACCTTC. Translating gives CAVRQALVGYTF.

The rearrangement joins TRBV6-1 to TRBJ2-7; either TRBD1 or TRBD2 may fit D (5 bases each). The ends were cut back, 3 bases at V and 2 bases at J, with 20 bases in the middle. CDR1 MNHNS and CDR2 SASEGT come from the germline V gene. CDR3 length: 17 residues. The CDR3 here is CASSEIEGRTRPYEQYF. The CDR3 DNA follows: TGTGCCAGCAGTGAGATCGAGGGCCGGACACGTCCCTACGAGCAGTACTTC.

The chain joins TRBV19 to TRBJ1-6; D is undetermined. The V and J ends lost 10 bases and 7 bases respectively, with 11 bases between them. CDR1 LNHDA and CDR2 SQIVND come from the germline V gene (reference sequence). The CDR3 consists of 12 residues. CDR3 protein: CATGRRNSPLHF. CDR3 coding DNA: TGTGCCACCGGACGTCGGAATTCACCCCTCCACTTT.

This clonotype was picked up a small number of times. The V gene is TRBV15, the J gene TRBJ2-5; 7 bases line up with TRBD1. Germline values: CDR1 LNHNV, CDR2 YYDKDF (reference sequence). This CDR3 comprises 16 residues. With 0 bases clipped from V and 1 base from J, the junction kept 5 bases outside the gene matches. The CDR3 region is CATSRETGWGQETQYF. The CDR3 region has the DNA TGTGCCACCAGCAGAGAGACAGGGTGGGGCCAAGAGACCCAGTACTTC. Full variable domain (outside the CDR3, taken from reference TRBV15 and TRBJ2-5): DAMVIQNPRYQVTQFGKPVTLSCSQTLNHNVMYWYQQKSSQAPKLLFHYYDKDFNNEADTPDNFQSRRPNTSFCFLDIRSPGLGDTAMYLCATSRETGWGQETQYFGPGTRLLVL.

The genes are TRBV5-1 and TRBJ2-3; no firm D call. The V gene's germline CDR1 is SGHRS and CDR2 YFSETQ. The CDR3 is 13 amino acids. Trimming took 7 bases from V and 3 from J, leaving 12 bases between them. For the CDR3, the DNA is TGCGCCAGCGGAGAAGTCGCGACAGATACGCAGTATTTT. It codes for CASGEVATDTQYF.

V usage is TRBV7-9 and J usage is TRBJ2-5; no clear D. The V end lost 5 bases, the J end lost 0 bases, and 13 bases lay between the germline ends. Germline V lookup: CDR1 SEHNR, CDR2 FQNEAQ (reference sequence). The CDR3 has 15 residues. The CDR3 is CASSAGRSYQETQYF. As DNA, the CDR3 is TGTGCCAGCAGCGCCGGGCGTTCGTACCAAGAGACCCAGTACTTC.

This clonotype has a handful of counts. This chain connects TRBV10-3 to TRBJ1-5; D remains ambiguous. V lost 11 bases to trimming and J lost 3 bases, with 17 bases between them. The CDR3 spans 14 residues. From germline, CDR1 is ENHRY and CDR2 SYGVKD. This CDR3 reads CAVASAPVNQPQHF. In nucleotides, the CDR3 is TGTGCCGTCGCTTCAGCACCGGTCAATCAGCCCCAGCATTTT.

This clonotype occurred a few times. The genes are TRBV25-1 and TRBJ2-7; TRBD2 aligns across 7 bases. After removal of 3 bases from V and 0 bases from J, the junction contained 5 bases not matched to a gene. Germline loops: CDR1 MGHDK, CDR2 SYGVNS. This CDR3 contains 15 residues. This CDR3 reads CASSDAGGSSYEQYF. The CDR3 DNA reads TGTGCCAGCAGTGATGCAGGCGGGAGCTCCTACGAGCAGTACTTC.

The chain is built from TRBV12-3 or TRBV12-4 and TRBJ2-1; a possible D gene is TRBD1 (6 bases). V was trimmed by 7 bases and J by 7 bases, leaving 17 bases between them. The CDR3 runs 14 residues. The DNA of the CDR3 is TGTGCCAGCACTTCCAGGACAGTTAGAAATGAGCAGTTCTTC. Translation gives CASTSRTVRNEQFF.

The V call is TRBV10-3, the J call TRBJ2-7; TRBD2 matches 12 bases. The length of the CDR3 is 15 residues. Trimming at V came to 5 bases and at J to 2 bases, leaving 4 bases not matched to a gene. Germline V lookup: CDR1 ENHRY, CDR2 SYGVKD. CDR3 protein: CAISLAGGKPYEQYF. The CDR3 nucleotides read TGTGCCATCAGTCTAGCGGGGGGGAAACCCTACGAGCAGTACTTC.

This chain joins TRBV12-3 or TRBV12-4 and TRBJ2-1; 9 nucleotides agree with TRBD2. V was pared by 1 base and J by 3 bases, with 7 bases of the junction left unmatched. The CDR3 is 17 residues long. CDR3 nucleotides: TGTGCCAGCAGTTTAGACGGGCGGGGGGGGTTCTACAATGAGCAGTTCTTC. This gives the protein CASSLDGRGGFYNEQFF.

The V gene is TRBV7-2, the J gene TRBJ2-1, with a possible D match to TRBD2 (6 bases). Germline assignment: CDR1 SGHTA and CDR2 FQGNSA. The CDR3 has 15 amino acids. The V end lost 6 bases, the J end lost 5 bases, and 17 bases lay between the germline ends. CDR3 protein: CASRRPGVRNNEQFF. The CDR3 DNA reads TGTGCCAGCAGGCGTCCGGGGGTCAGGAACAATGAGCAGTTCTTC.

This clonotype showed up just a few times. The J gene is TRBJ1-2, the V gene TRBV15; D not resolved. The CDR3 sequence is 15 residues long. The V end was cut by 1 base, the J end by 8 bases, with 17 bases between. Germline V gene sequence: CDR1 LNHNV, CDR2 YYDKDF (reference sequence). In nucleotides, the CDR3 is TGTGCCACCAGCAGAGTGGTGGGTCGGTACTCGGGCTACACCTTC. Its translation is CATSRVVGRYSGYTF.